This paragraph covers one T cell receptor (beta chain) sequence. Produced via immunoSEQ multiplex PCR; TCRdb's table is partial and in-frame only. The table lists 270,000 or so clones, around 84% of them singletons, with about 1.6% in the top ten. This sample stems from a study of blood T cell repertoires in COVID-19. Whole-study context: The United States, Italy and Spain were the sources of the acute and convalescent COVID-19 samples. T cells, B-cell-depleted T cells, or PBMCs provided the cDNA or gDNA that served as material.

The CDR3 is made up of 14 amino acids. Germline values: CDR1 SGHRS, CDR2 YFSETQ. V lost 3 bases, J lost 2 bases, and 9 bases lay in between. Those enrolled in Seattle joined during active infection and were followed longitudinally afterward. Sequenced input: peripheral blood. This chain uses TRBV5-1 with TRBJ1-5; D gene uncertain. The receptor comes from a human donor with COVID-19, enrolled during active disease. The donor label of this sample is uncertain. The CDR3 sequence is CASSSGERNQPQHF. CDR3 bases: TGCGCCAGCAGCTCCGGAGAGCGCAATCAGCCCCAGCATTTT. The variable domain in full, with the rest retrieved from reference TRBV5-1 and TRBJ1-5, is KAGVTQTPRYLIKTRGQQVTLSCSPISGHRSVSWYQQTPGQGLQFLFEYFSETQRNKGNFPGRFSGRQFSNSRSEMNVSTLELGDSALYLCASSSGERNQPQHFGDGTRLSIL.